These 5 T cell receptor beta chains were all obtained from the same sample, sequenced in a study of control samples from healthy donors and cancer patients. Sequencing was performed with immunoSEQ multiplex PCR; in TCRdb, only in-frame clones are kept and a portion is missing. The data show over 150,000 clones, 90% seen once. The specimen was blood. The receptors originated from a woman aged 45-65 years in good health.

The chain carries TRBV7-9 and TRBJ1-2; no clear D. This CDR3 has 14 residues. The germline V and J ends were trimmed by 5 bases and 8 bases, with 18 bases remaining between them. In germline, CDR1 is SEHNR, CDR2 FQNEAQ (reference sequence). CDR3 region: CASSPSEGGGGYTF. CDR3 in DNA: TGTGCCAGCAGCCCGTCTGAAGGCGGCGGAGGCTACACCTTC.

V usage is TRBV6-6 and J usage is TRBJ2-5; TRBD2 aligns across 9 bases. This CDR3 is built from 15 residues. After removal of 6 bases from V and 5 bases from J, the junction contained 10 bases not matched to a gene. Germline CDR1 and CDR2: MNHNY and SVGAGI (reference sequence). The chain's CDR3 is CASRTDGGGGETQYF. The CDR3 bases are TGTGCCAGCAGAACGGACGGCGGGGGGGGTGAGACCCAGTACTTC.

This chain joins TRBV18 and TRBJ1-6; tentatively, D is TRBD1 (5 bases). From germline, CDR1 is KGHSH and CDR2 LQKENI. V was clipped by 1 base and J by 6 bases, with 19 bases between them. The CDR3 runs to 18 residues. CDR3 sequence (DNA): TGTGCCAGCTCACCACGGGGACTGGACCCGGCGGGTAATTCACCCCTCCACTTT. This translates into CASSPRGLDPAGNSPLHF. Variable domain in full (rest from reference TRBV18 and TRBJ1-6): NAGVMQNPRHLVRRRGQEARLRCSPMKGHSHVYWYRQLPEEGLKFMVYLQKENIIDESGMPKERFSAEFPKEGPSILRIQQVVRGDSAAYFCASSPRGLDPAGNSPLHFGNGTRLTVT.

This sequence joins TRBV6-2 or TRBV6-3 and TRBJ1-1; a possible D gene is TRBD1 (5 bases). This CDR3 contains 14 residues. Trimming shortened V by 3 bases and J by 4 bases, and 12 bases separated the two germline ends. Germline CDR1 MNHEY, CDR2 SVGEGT. The CDR3 region has the DNA TGTGCCAGCAGTTATTGGACCCAGGGCACTGAAGCTTTCTTT. Its translation: CASSYWTQGTEAFF.

This clone was counted a single time. The gene calls are TRBV3-1 (or the pseudogene TRBV3-2) and TRBJ2-5; 7 bases align to TRBD2. Trimming cost V 2 bases and J 2 bases; bases outside gene matches: 8. The CDR3 extends over 16 amino acids. Germline V gene lookup returns CDR1 LGHDT and CDR2 YNNKEL (reference sequence). DNA of the CDR3: TGTGCCAGCAGCCAAAAGCGCCAAGCGGGGCAAGAGACCCAGTACTTC. Protein: CASSQKRQAGQETQYF.